This T cell receptor beta chain comes out of a study of T cells after yellow fever vaccination (dated by TCRdb to the late 2010s). Context from the whole study: The SMART-Seq v4 Ultra Low Input RNA kit was used to prepare libraries from fractions with low cell numbers. To follow T-cell clones before and after primary and booster YFV17D yellow fever vaccination, bulk TCR alpha and beta repertoires were sequenced over time. Two healthy male donors, one aged 18 to 29 and one aged 30 to 40 years, made up the cohort. Blood was collected at multiple timepoints before and after primary and secondary immunization, and bulk PBMC replicates and cell subsets were isolated.

The sample's treatment or condition label, in plain terms: live attenuated yellow fever vaccine strain. At each blood-draw timepoint, two biological replicates of bulk PBMCs were collected. A standard Ficoll-Paque protocol was used to isolate PBMCs from peripheral blood. RNA was extracted with TriZol from bulk PBMCs, CD4 and CD8 fractions, and dextramer-positive and dextramer-negative fractions. This clonotype was counted only a few times. Its binding antigen is unknown. No base qualities exist here, and no much larger clone lies one base off it. CDR1 and CDR2, per the germline V gene, are SQVTM and ANQGSEA. V gives up 4 bases and J gives up 0 bases, and the segment between their germline ends measures 7 bases. Including the terminal cysteine and phenylalanine, the CDR3 comprises 13 residues. The entry retains the CDR3 DNA only, 39 bases that are in frame from base 1. Synthesis of TCR cDNA relied on 5'RACE template switching, a step that introduced a universal primer site along with unique molecular identifiers. cDNA synthesis was primed from both the TCR alpha and TCR beta constant segments. Library amplification used two PCR steps, and the second PCR step added sample barcodes and sequencing adapters. Sequencing of libraries was done on Illumina HiSeq 2500 (2x100 bp) or NovaSeq (2x150 bp). Processing in the source paper ran as follows. MIGEC handled demultiplexing of reads and collapsing into UMI consensus sequences, while MiXCR performed V(D)J alignment. Clonotypes responding to the vaccine were identified with edgeR on replicate PBMC samples, with the criteria of FDR below 0.01 and a log2 fold change above 5 up to day 15. Each bulk clonotype received a CD4 or CD8 identity based on whether the sequenced CD4 or CD8 repertoire contained that clonotype at higher abundance. Using fastp trimming at Q25 and MiXCR clonotype assembly, TCRdb reanalyzed the public sequencing data and kept in-frame beta chains. Each CDR3 protein appears once, grouped with its most common genes and DNA. TCRdb's processing, not the study's, gives the V and J calls here. The sample table lists under 550,000 distinct CDR3 sequences, 21% of them with a count of one. About 16% of the sample is in the top ten clones.

What the study reported, not specific to this receptor: Most clones expanded after primary vaccination (roughly 96% of CD4 and around 88% of CD8) were re-detected after the booster, suggesting that broad memory maintenance occurred. Because abundant contaminating clonotypes from the bulk population could be contained in FACS-sorted repertoires, computational filtering was required. A small share of clonotypes occurred in both CD4 and CD8 compartments, likely arising from convergent recombination. Because the study included only a couple of donors, the extent to which the findings can be generalized is limited. The secondary T-cell response was weaker than the primary response but faster, peaking on day 5 instead of day 15.

This chain is built from TRBV29-1 and TRBJ1-5; no D gene can be assigned with confidence. The origin of this receptor is a man younger than 35 who received the YFV17D yellow fever vaccine. Sequencing was performed on PBMCs, taken 21 days after the first yellow fever vaccination. The CDR3 loop reads CSVADRSNQPQHF. The sequence in DNA is TGCAGCGTTGCAGACCGTAGCAATCAGCCCCAGCATTTT.